This TCR beta chain was captured in a study of shared clonotypes between healthy human individuals. Across the study: CD4 naive cells filled three plates per donor, CD4 memory three, CD8 naive two and CD8 memory one.

This CDR3 is built from 13 residues. Germline V gene sequence: CDR1 SQVTM, CDR2 ANQGSEA. V lost 7 bases, J lost 3 bases, and 15 bases lay in between. The study, taken as a whole, reports: With several donors compared, around 5% of naive CD4 clonotypes were shared.

Data came from immunoSEQ multiplex PCR; TCRdb stores just in-frame clones and leaves some out. The top ten hold about 0.13% of the sample, which has 2 million or so clones, 95% seen once. With regard to this clone: The antigen remains undetermined.

Sequenced input: naive CD4+ T cells sorted from blood. Regarding subset: CD45RA+ positively selected. The chain links TRBV29-1 to TRBJ1-2; the D is unclear. The source of this sequence is a man aged 18 to 35 in good health. The CDR3 region is CSAGDVGDYGYTF. Written as DNA, the CDR3 is TGCAGCGCTGGAGACGTGGGAGACTATGGCTACACCTTC.